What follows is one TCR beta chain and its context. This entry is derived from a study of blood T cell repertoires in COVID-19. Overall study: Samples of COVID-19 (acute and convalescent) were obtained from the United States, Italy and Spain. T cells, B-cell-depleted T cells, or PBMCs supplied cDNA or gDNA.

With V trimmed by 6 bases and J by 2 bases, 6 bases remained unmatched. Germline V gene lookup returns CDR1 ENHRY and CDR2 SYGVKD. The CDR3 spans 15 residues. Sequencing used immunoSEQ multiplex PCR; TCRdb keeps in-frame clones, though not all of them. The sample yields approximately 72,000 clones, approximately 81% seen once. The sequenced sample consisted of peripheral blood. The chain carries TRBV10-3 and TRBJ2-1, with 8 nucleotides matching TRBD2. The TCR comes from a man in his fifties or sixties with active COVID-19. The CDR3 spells CAIRALGGAYNEQFF. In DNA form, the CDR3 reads TGTGCCATCAGGGCCCTCGGGGGGGCCTACAATGAGCAGTTCTTC.